Below, 17 T cell receptor beta chains from the same sample are listed, as sequenced in a study of T cell responses to AZD1222 COVID-19 vaccine (dated by TCRdb to the early 2020s). The library was made by the immunoSEQ multiplex PCR assay. Drawn from immuneACCESS, this table holds only the in-frame rearrangements with V and J called that TCRdb kept. Clones are partly lost; checked studies trace under half to an unresolved V gene and leave the rest unexplained. The sample data list under 150,000 clones, and around 91% of these were observed just once. About a tenth of the sample is in the top ten clones. In light of the paper, this sample's time point label describes: about 28 days (+/-7) after the second vaccine dose. Sequenced material: peripheral blood, taken 28 days after the second AZD1222 dose. The source is an adult who received the AZD1222 COVID-19 vaccine.

This chain connects TRBV7-9 to TRBJ1-3; D is perhaps TRBD1 (6 bases). The ends were cut back, 5 bases at V and 4 bases at J, with 12 bases in the middle. From germline, CDR1 is SEHNR and CDR2 FQNEAQ (reference sequence). This CDR3 has 14 amino acids. Written as DNA, the CDR3 is TGTGCCAGCAGCCCACGGGGGCACGGAAACACCATATATTTT. As protein: CASSPRGHGNTIYF.

This clone was seen only a few times. The chain is built from TRBV19 and TRBJ1-1, with D hard to call. The CDR3 totals 14 residues. The ends were cut back, 4 bases at V and 4 bases at J, with 13 bases in the middle. Per germline, CDR1 LNHDA and CDR2 SQIVND (reference sequence). The CDR3 DNA sequence: TGTGCCAGTAGTAGCCAAGGGAGCGGCACTGAAGCTTTCTTT. Its protein is CASSSQGSGTEAFF. The whole variable domain, remainder taken from reference TRBV19 and TRBJ1-1, is DGGITQSPKYLFRKEGQNVTLSCEQNLNHDAMYWYRQDPGQGLRLIYYSQIVNDFQKGDIAEGYSVSREKKESFPLTVTSAQKNPTAFYLCASSSQGSGTEAFFGQGTRLTVV.

The rearrangement uses TRBV6-1 and TRBJ2-2; 10 nucleotides line up with TRBD1. CDR1 is MNHNS and CDR2 is SASEGT in the germline V gene. Losses at the gene ends were 3 bases for V and 6 bases for J; bases not matched to a gene: 4. The CDR3 covers 15 residues. The CDR3 is CASSDRQGAAGELFF. CDR3 nucleotides: TGTGCCAGCAGTGACAGACAGGGGGCAGCCGGGGAGCTGTTTTTT.

The genes are TRBV12-3 or TRBV12-4 and TRBJ2-1; D ambiguous. CDR3 length: 11 residues. Trimming shortened V by 5 bases and J by 7 bases, and 6 bases separated the two germline ends. The CDR3 DNA reads TGTGCCAGCAGTGTCGCTAATGAGCAGTTCTTC. This translates into CASSVANEQFF.

The V gene is TRBV6-5, the J gene TRBJ1-1, with a weak D call TRBD1 (6 bases). V dropped 7 bases and J dropped 10 bases, with 25 bases sitting between them. This CDR3 has 15 residues. The germline V gene has CDR1 MNHEY and CDR2 SVGAGI. The CDR3 is CASTLQGGLNVGAFF. The DNA of the CDR3 is TGTGCCAGCACCCTACAAGGGGGGTTGAATGTTGGAGCTTTCTTT.

The chain has TRBV6-2 or TRBV6-3 and TRBJ1-5; D not resolved. The germline CDR1 and CDR2 sequences are MNHEY and SVGEGT. Trimming took off 6 bases at V and 0 bases at J, with 12 bases between the two ends. This CDR3 region has 15 residues. CDR3 nucleotides: TGTGCCAGCAGCCCCGGGATTAATAGCAATCAGCCCCAGCATTTT. Amino acid sequence: CASSPGINSNQPQHF.

The chain combines TRBV28 with TRBJ1-1; a weak D match, TRBD1 (5 bases). The ends were cut back, 5 bases at V and 0 bases at J, with 10 bases in the middle. The CDR3 spans 14 residues. The germline V gene encodes CDR1 MDHEN and CDR2 SYDVKM. CDR3 sequence (DNA): TGTGCCAGCAGTATAAGGGGTTTGAACACTGAAGCTTTCTTT. Amino acid sequence: CASSIRGLNTEAFF.

This chain joins TRBV9 and TRBJ2-7; TRBD1 matches at 7 bases. The CDR3 sequence is 14 residues long. The V gene's germline CDR1 is SGDLS and CDR2 YYNGEE. V shed 4 bases and J 5 bases; nucleotides not matched to a gene: 9. CDR3 nucleotide sequence: TGTGCCAGCAGCCGACAGGGTCTGGCTGACGAGCAGTACGTC. This encodes CASSRQGLADEQYV.

The V call is TRBV9, the J call TRBJ1-3; 8 bases match TRBD1. Germline V gene sequence: CDR1 SGDLS, CDR2 YYNGEE. V lost 4 bases and J lost 4; bases outside the gene matches: 7. The CDR3 covers 15 residues. The DNA of the CDR3 is TGTGCCAGCAGCCGACAGGGGTTCGGCGGAAACACCATATATTTT. Encoded protein: CASSRQGFGGNTIYF.

This chain connects TRBV19 to TRBJ1-5; D is undetermined. The CDR3 extends over 17 amino acids. With 1 base removed from V and 0 bases from J, the gap between germline ends came to 13 bases. Germline V gene sequence: CDR1 LNHDA, CDR2 SQIVND (reference sequence). CDR3 loop: CASSIVGGGDSNQPQHF. The CDR3 bases are TGTGCCAGTAGTATAGTGGGAGGCGGTGATAGCAATCAGCCCCAGCATTTT.

The chain employs TRBV19 and TRBJ1-1, with D unclear. The CDR3 has 14 residues. Germline V gene sequence: CDR1 LNHDA, CDR2 SQIVND (reference sequence). Trimming left V 3 bases short and J 1 base short, with 9 bases between. The CDR3 reads CASSMREENTEAFF. CDR3 coding DNA: TGTGCCAGTAGTATGAGGGAAGAGAACACTGAAGCTTTCTTT.

This chain connects TRBV27 to TRBJ1-2, with no clear D. The germline V gene has CDR1 MNHEY and CDR2 SMNVEV (reference sequence). The CDR3 is made up of 13 amino acids. V was trimmed by 2 bases and J by 4 bases, leaving 8 bases between them. The CDR3 here is CASSLGAAYGYTF. CDR3 nucleotide sequence: TGTGCCAGCAGTTTAGGTGCCGCCTATGGCTACACCTTC.

This chain links TRBV3-1 (or the pseudogene TRBV3-2) with TRBJ1-1; D may be TRBD1 (6 bases). The length of the CDR3 is 14 residues. V shed 5 bases and J shed 1 base, with 11 bases lying between them. Germline V gene data show CDR1 as LGHDT and CDR2 as YNNKEL (reference sequence). The CDR3 protein is CASSSRDKNTEAFF. CDR3 nucleotides: TGTGCCAGCAGCAGCCGGGACAAGAACACTGAAGCTTTCTTT.

The rearrangement uses TRBV7-2 and TRBJ1-1, with 11 bases lining up with TRBD1. Per the germline V gene, CDR1 is SGHTA and CDR2 is FQGNSA. V shed 3 bases, J shed 5 bases, and the junction held 5 bases outside the gene matches. The CDR3 length is 15 residues. The CDR3 reads CASSFRGTGGTEAFF. The CDR3 DNA reads as TGTGCCAGCAGCTTTAGGGGGACAGGGGGAACTGAAGCTTTCTTT. Supplemented by reference TRBV7-2 and TRBJ1-1, the full variable domain reads GAGVSQSPSNKVTEKGKDVELRCDPISGHTALYWYRQSLGQGLEFLIYFQGNSAPDKSGLPSDRFSAERTGGSVSTLTIQRTQQEDSAVYLCASSFRGTGGTEAFFGQGTRLTVV.

The chain joins TRBV18 to TRBJ1-1, with D unresolved. Looked up from germline, CDR1 is KGHSH and CDR2 is LQKENI. The CDR3 spans 13 residues. The CDR3 sequence: CSSGQRRNTEAFF. CDR3 bases: TGTTCTTCTGGCCAACGCAGGAACACTGAAGCTTTCTTT.

The chain links TRBV7-9 to TRBJ2-1, with a weak D call TRBD2 (5 bases). Trimming removed 6 bases at V and 0 bases at J, with 15 bases between. The CDR3 has 16 amino acids. Germline V gene sequence: CDR1 SEHNR, CDR2 FQNEAQ (reference sequence). CDR3 sequence reads: CASSLTGMSSYNEQFF. The CDR3 coding sequence is TGTGCCAGCAGTCTTACCGGGATGAGCTCCTACAATGAGCAGTTCTTC.

The V call is TRBV4-1, the J call TRBJ1-3; D is uncertain. CDR1 is MGHRA, CDR2 YSYEKL, per germline. The germline V and J ends were trimmed by 0 bases and 2 bases, with 5 bases remaining between them. The CDR3 runs to 14 residues. The CDR3 nucleotides read TGCGCCAGCAGCCAAGAAAATGCTGGAAACACCATATATTTT. This codes for CASSQENAGNTIYF.